Here is one TCR beta chain with its context. Its target is unknown. TCRdb fed the 5' RACE reads into MiXCR, producing one record per CDR3 protein. The sample shows around 340,000 distinct CDR3 sequences, around an eighth of them seen only once. This record comes from a study of identical twins. Whole-study findings and limits: Partial confounding of zero-insertion analyses by invariant MAIT and iNKT cells was possible. Fewer insertions were carried by abundant cord blood beta clonotypes, but none was seen in memory repertoires. Not following the same donors, the study drew its conclusions from cross-sectional statistical analysis.

V was pared by 1 base and J by 9 bases, with 7 bases between. This CDR3 is built from 12 residues. Germline CDR1 SGHVS, CDR2 FQNEAQ. These data were also filed under a second study, of yellow fever vaccine responses in identical twins. From that report: Reports say the vaccine T cell response in twins looked partly convergent and partly personalized.

This sequence was found in a woman younger than 30 in good health. The chain links TRBV7-8 to TRBJ1-5; no reliable D call. Sequences were obtained from CD8+ T cells sorted from blood. The CDR3: CASSLGSWPQHF. The CDR3 DNA reads TGTGCCAGCAGCTTAGGGAGCTGGCCCCAGCATTTT.